Listed here are 26 T cell receptor beta chains from one sample, sequenced in a study of CD8 T cells in ankylosing spondylitis. TCRdb called the 5' RACE reads again in MiXCR, with one record for every CDR3 protein. The profile shows just under 350,000 distinct CDR3 sequences, about 15% of them singletons. Input material: blood, either unsorted or a sorted T cell fraction (not recorded which). Every receptor here comes from a male donor with ankylosing spondylitis or in good health (not recorded which).

This clonotype turned up a few times. The rearrangement joins TRBV12-5 to TRBJ2-1, with 8 nucleotides matching TRBD2. CDR3 length: 15 amino acids. CDR1 LGHNT and CDR2 FRNRAP come from the germline V gene. With 1 base clipped from V and 1 base from J, the junction kept 0 bases outside the gene matches. The CDR3 loop reads CASGLGLASYNEQFF. For the CDR3, the DNA is TGTGCTAGTGGTTTGGGACTAGCGTCCTACAATGAGCAGTTCTTC.

This clonotype was counted only a few times. The rearrangement joins TRBV7-9 to TRBJ1-4; D ambiguous. This CDR3 contains 16 residues. Germline-derived CDR1 and CDR2 are SEHNR and FQNEAQ (reference sequence). The V and J ends lost 1 base and 5 bases respectively, with 14 bases between them. The CDR3 DNA sequence: TGTGCCAGCAGCTTAGGTGCCAAGGGTTGGAATGAAAAACTGTTTTTT. Encoded protein: CASSLGAKGWNEKLFF.

The chain couples TRBV3-1 to TRBJ2-2; no definite D call. Germline V gene data show CDR1 as LGHDT and CDR2 as YNNKEL (reference sequence). The CDR3 totals 11 residues. V was pared by 6 bases and J by 6 bases, with 5 bases between. CDR3 sequence reads: CASRSAGELFF. The CDR3 nucleotides are TGTGCCAGCAGATCCGCCGGGGAGCTGTTTTTT.

Only a few counts were recorded for this clonotype. J is TRBJ2-7 and V is TRBV6-1; 8 bases fit TRBD1. The ends lost 5 bases at V and 3 bases at J; junction bases unmatched: 6. This CDR3 has 14 residues. CDR1 MNHNS and CDR2 SASEGT come from the germline V gene. CDR3: CASSKDRVGYEQYF. The CDR3 DNA reads TGTGCCAGCAGTAAGGACAGGGTCGGCTACGAGCAGTACTTC.

The gene calls are TRBV29-1 and TRBJ1-2; 7 bases align to TRBD1. V lost 1 base and J lost 4; bases outside the gene matches: 6. CDR1 SQVTM and CDR2 ANQGSEA come from the germline V gene. The CDR3 totals 14 residues. CDR3 sequence (DNA): TGCAGCGTTGAAGCCCGGACAGGCCCCTATGGCTACACCTTC. Translation: CSVEARTGPYGYTF. The whole variable domain, filled in from reference TRBV29-1 and TRBJ1-2, reads SAVISQKPSRDICQRGTSLTIQCQVDSQVTMMFWYRQQPGQSLTLIATANQGSEATYESGFVIDKFPISRPNLTFSTLTVSNMSPEDSSIYLCSVEARTGPYGYTFGSGTRLTVV.

This chain joins TRBV10-3 and TRBJ1-1; D not resolved. Trimming took 10 bases from V and 0 from J, leaving 6 bases between them. This CDR3 is built from 11 residues. The V gene's germline CDR1 is ENHRY and CDR2 SYGVKD. The CDR3 protein is CATTMNTEAFF. CDR3 nucleotide sequence: TGTGCCACTACTATGAACACTGAAGCTTTCTTT.

The rearrangement joins TRBV5-1 to TRBJ2-5; 8 bases are a match to TRBD2. The CDR3 is 13 amino acids. Germline lookup yields CDR1 SGHRS and CDR2 YFSETQ. The V gene end was trimmed by 4 bases and the J gene end by 5 bases; junction bases not matched to a gene: 4. CDR3: CASSPGTSETQYF. CDR3 in DNA: TGCGCCAGCAGCCCTGGGACTAGTGAGACCCAGTACTTC.

The chain recombines TRBV2 with TRBJ2-3, with D tentatively TRBD1 (5 bases). Trimming left V 7 bases short and J 4 bases short, with 9 bases between. This CDR3 spans 12 amino acids. CDR1 SNHLY and CDR2 FYNNEI come from the germline V gene. CDR3 bases: TGTGCCAGCACGACAGTACCAGATACGCAGTATTTT. As protein: CASTTVPDTQYF.

This clonotype was seen ten or more times. V is TRBV29-1 and J is TRBJ1-1; tentatively, D is TRBD1 (6 bases). V lost 7 bases, J lost 0 bases, and 12 bases lay in between. CDR1 and CDR2 (germline): SQVTM, ANQGSEA. CDR3 length: 13 amino acids. CDR3 sequence (DNA): TGCAGCGCCTCGGGACATCTGAACACTGAAGCTTTCTTT. Its protein is CSASGHLNTEAFF.

This clonotype was counted only a few times. The V call is TRBV5-1, the J call TRBJ1-6; 8 bases fit TRBD1. The CDR3 length is 17 residues. V lost 3 bases and J lost 6; bases outside the gene matches: 11. Germline V gene sequence: CDR1 SGHRS, CDR2 YFSETQ. In DNA form, the CDR3 reads TGCGCCAGCAGCTCCTACAGGGCAGGGGGCAGTAATTCACCCCTCCACTTT. Amino acids: CASSSYRAGGSNSPLHF.

This clonotype has only one observation. The chain uses TRBV11-3 and TRBJ2-5; 14 nucleotides match TRBD2. Trimming removed 5 bases from V and 2 bases from J; junction bases left unmatched: 7. This CDR3 spans 17 amino acids. Germline V CDR1 and CDR2: SGHNT, YENEEA. The DNA for the CDR3 is TGTGCCAGCAGCCAGGGACTAGCGGGGGTACATCAAGAGACCCAGTACTTC. Amino acid sequence: CASSQGLAGVHQETQYF.

This clonotype was detected only a few times. V usage is TRBV20-1 and J usage is TRBJ2-7; D is undetermined. V was shortened by 8 bases and J by 3 bases, with 11 bases between the two germline ends. Germline CDR1 is DFQATT and CDR2 is SNEGSKA (reference sequence). This CDR3 has 11 amino acids. The CDR3 coding sequence is TGCAGTTTCCTCAGAGACTACGAGCAGTACTTC. Encoded protein: CSFLRDYEQYF.

The gene calls are TRBV20-1 and TRBJ2-1; no clear D. Germline CDR1 and CDR2: DFQATT and SNEGSKA (reference sequence). This CDR3 is 15 amino acids long. The ends were cut back, 5 bases at V and 5 bases at J, with 19 bases in the middle. CDR3 loop: CSAPPPWGTHNEQFF. CDR3 bases: TGCAGTGCTCCCCCCCCTTGGGGAACCCACAATGAGCAGTTCTTC.

This clonotype has only a few counts. The chain links TRBV29-1 to TRBJ2-7; no definite D call. CDR1 and CDR2 from the germline V gene are SQVTM and ANQGSEA. The CDR3 is made up of 13 amino acids. Trimming stripped 6 bases from V and 1 base from J, with 13 bases between. CDR3 nucleotide sequence: TGCAGCGTATCCCGGAGCCAGTCCTACGAGCAGTACTTC. Its translation: CSVSRSQSYEQYF.

The chain links TRBV12-3 or TRBV12-4 to TRBJ2-2; 12 bases line up with TRBD1. Trimming removed 6 bases from V and 6 bases from J; junction bases left unmatched: 2. The CDR3 covers 14 residues. The CDR3 loop reads CASRGTGGAGELFF. For the CDR3, the DNA is TGTGCCAGCAGGGGGACAGGGGGCGCCGGGGAGCTGTTTTTT.

This chain joins TRBV20-1 and TRBJ2-7, with 9 bases aligning to TRBD2. The CDR3 has 14 amino acids. Trimming removed 4 bases from V and 1 base from J; junction bases left unmatched: 5. Per the germline V gene, CDR1 is DFQATT and CDR2 is SNEGSKA (reference sequence). CDR3 DNA sequence: TGCAGTGCTAAGGGTCTAGCGGGGTCCTACGAGCAGTACTTC. Encoded protein: CSAKGLAGSYEQYF.

The V and J genes are TRBV10-2 and TRBJ2-2, with D tentatively TRBD1 (6 bases). The CDR3 totals 15 residues. V was pared by 0 bases and J by 5 bases, with 10 bases between. CDR1 is WSHSY, CDR2 SAAADI, per germline. As DNA, the CDR3 is TGCGCCAGCAGTGAGTCGATACAGGGAACCGGGGAGCTGTTTTTT. This gives the protein CASSESIQGTGELFF.

This clonotype was observed at least ten times. The V gene is TRBV29-1, the J gene TRBJ2-3; the match to TRBD2 covers 9 bases. Looked up from germline, CDR1 is SQVTM and CDR2 is ANQGSEA. J lost 5 bases, V lost 0 bases, and 9 bases had no gene match. The CDR3 length is 16 residues. This CDR3 reads CSVEDGASGIGDTQYF. Written as DNA, the CDR3 is TGCAGCGTTGAAGATGGGGCTAGCGGGATCGGAGATACGCAGTATTTT.

This clonotype was seen more than once but under ten times. The chain joins TRBV7-2 to TRBJ2-2; 9 bases are shared with TRBD2. The CDR3 is 15 amino acids. The J segment lost 5 bases and the V segment lost 4 bases, leaving 5 bases of the junction unmatched. Germline V gene data show CDR1 as SGHTA and CDR2 as FQGNSA. The CDR3 is CASSSGTSSTGELFF. The CDR3 bases are TGTGCCAGCAGCTCCGGGACTAGCTCGACCGGGGAGCTGTTTTTT.

The rearrangement joins TRBV7-9 to TRBJ2-5, with 8 nucleotides matching TRBD1. V shed 5 bases, J shed 1 base, and the junction held 6 bases outside the gene matches. This CDR3 has 15 amino acids. Germline V gene sequence: CDR1 SEHNR, CDR2 FQNEAQ (reference sequence). CDR3 in amino acids: CASSQDRVSQETQYF. The CDR3 bases are TGTGCCAGCAGCCAGGACAGGGTGTCCCAAGAGACCCAGTACTTC.

This clonotype showed up just a few times. V is TRBV18 and J is TRBJ1-1; D not certain. Trimming took 0 bases from V and 3 from J, leaving 11 bases between them. The CDR3 sequence is 15 residues long. The germline gives CDR1 KGHSH, CDR2 LQKENI. DNA for the CDR3: TGTGCCAGCTCACCACCGAACAGTAGGGACACTGAAGCTTTCTTT. Its translation: CASSPPNSRDTEAFF.

The sample holds a few counts of this clonotype. CDR3 in DNA: TGTGCCAACCTAACACTAGCGGGCCCACAAGAGCAGTTCTTC. Encoded protein: CANLTLAGPQEQFF. This rearrangement joins TRBV3-1 to TRBJ2-1; the match to TRBD2 covers 9 bases. The germline gives CDR1 LGHDT, CDR2 YNNKEL (reference sequence). Germline trimming cut 10 bases from V and 10 bases from J; bases unmatched to any gene: 14. The CDR3 is made up of 14 amino acids.

There are a few counts of this clonotype. The rearrangement links TRBV4-2 to TRBJ2-4; D may be TRBD1 (6 bases). CDR1 and CDR2 from the germline V gene are LGHNA and YNFKEQ. Deletions cut 0 bases from V and 0 bases from J, with 15 bases between. The CDR3 has 18 residues. The CDR3 region has the DNA TGTGCCAGCAGCCAAGACCCAGGGGCATCCCTAGCCAAAAACATTCAGTACTTC. Residues: CASSQDPGASLAKNIQYF.

V is TRBV14 and J is TRBJ1-1; TRBD1 matches at 7 bases. V lost 4 bases, J lost 11 bases, and 7 bases stayed unmatched. The CDR3 is 12 residues long. Per germline, CDR1 SGHDN and CDR2 FVKESK. CDR3 in DNA: TGTGCCAGCAGCCTAGGAGGGGGCGAGGCTTTCTTT. Protein: CASSLGGGEAFF.

This clonotype was observed a handful of times. V and J are TRBV12-3 or TRBV12-4 and TRBJ1-5, with TRBD1 matching 7 bases. Trimming at V came to 4 bases and at J to 2 bases, leaving 2 bases not matched to a gene. This CDR3 comprises 14 residues. The CDR3 sequence is CASSSGQRNQPQHF. CDR3 nucleotides: TGTGCCAGCAGTTCGGGACAGCGCAATCAGCCCCAGCATTTT.

This clonotype was detected a few times. The chain is built from TRBV30 and TRBJ2-7; D could derive from TRBD1 or TRBD2 (7 bases each). The CDR3 has 14 amino acids. V dropped 3 bases and J dropped 2 bases, with 14 bases sitting between them. Germline CDR1 reads GTSNPN; CDR2 reads SVGIG (reference sequence). CDR3 coding DNA: TGTGCCTGGAGCGCAGGGGGAGGGCCCTACGAGCAGTACTTC. This gives the protein CAWSAGGGPYEQYF.